The sequence of this T cell receptor (beta chain) was determined in a study of blood T cells in healthy people across ages. Broader study findings: Considered underestimates were the diversity estimates obtained from one million T cells. Donors of long life had a larger count of naive CD4+ cells and greater diversity than aged donors.

With a J-beta primer mix and a sample-barcoded 5' primer, a second PCR ran roughly 7 to 11 cycles. TCRdb called the 5' RACE reads again in MiXCR, with one record for every CDR3 protein. The data contain 710,000 or so distinct CDR3 sequences, 32% of them seen just once; the ten biggest clones take up roughly 14%. Each donor had 9 to 10 milliliters of peripheral blood drawn. The V gene's germline CDR1 is SGHTA and CDR2 FQGNSA. Trimming pared 1 base from V and 6 bases from J, leaving 10 bases between. The CDR3 spans 14 residues. This clonotype was detected many times. Its specificity is not known. This receptor was obtained from a woman older than 75 in good health. This chain joins TRBV7-2 and TRBJ2-1; D might be TRBD2 (5 bases). Sequenced: blood. CDR3 protein: CASSLGASRNEQFF. For the CDR3, the DNA is TGTGCCAGCAGCTTAGGCGCTAGCCGCAATGAGCAGTTCTTC.